This entry lists 28 T cell receptor beta chains sequenced from one sample in a study of breast tumors, draining lymph nodes, adjacent tissues. MiXCR, run by TCRdb on the multiplex PCR reads, gives a single entry per CDR3 protein. The table has roughly 130,000 distinct CDR3 sequences, just under 20% seen once. Samples came from axillary lymph nodes draining the breast cancer. The sample comprised axillary lymph node tissue. The receptors were sampled from a female donor with breast cancer. Some clones in this sample may be carry-over from other donors' samples.

Notes on this clonotype: A read error may be the cause here, since a much bigger clone is one base away. The J gene is TRBJ2-1, the V gene TRBV27; no definite D call. Trimming removed 2 bases from V and 5 bases from J, with 10 bases in between. The germline gives CDR1 MNHEY, CDR2 SMNVEV (reference sequence). The CDR3 length is 14 residues. The CDR3 nucleotides are TGTGCCAGCAGTTTAAATAGTCAGCACAATGAGCAGTTCTTC. This gives the protein CASSLNSQHNEQFF.

In this sample, this clonotype is medium-sized (0.01 to 0.1%). The rearrangement joins TRBV6-2 or TRBV6-3 to TRBJ2-3, with 9 bases fitting TRBD2. The germline V gene has CDR1 MNHEY and CDR2 SVGEGT. J was trimmed by 2 bases and V by 6 bases; bases with no gene match: 6. The CDR3 extends over 15 amino acids. The CDR3 sequence: CASSLSGGLTDTQYF. The CDR3 DNA reads as TGTGCCAGCAGCCTCAGCGGGGGGCTCACAGATACGCAGTATTTT.

The chain links TRBV5-4 to TRBJ2-1; D gene uncertain. Germline values: CDR1 SGHNT, CDR2 YYREEE (reference sequence). CDR3 length: 15 residues. Trimming left V 4 bases short and J 7 bases short, with 18 bases between. The CDR3 loop is CASSPRHLLRNEQFF. CDR3 nucleotides: TGTGCCAGCAGCCCTCGGCATCTCCTAAGGAATGAGCAGTTCTTC. Filled out from reference TRBV5-4 and TRBJ2-1, the complete variable domain reads ETGVTQSPTHLIKTRGQQVTLRCSSQSGHNTVSWYQQALGQGPQFIFQYYREEENGRGNFPPRFSGLQFPNYSSELNVNALELDDSALYLCASSPRHLLRNEQFFGPGTRLTVL.

This clonotype showed up just a few times. The CDR3: CASSKEGANTGELFF. In DNA, the CDR3 is TGTGCCAGTAGTAAGGAAGGCGCGAACACCGGGGAGCTGTTTTTT. This chain uses TRBV19 with TRBJ2-2; D unresolved. V was cut by 4 bases and J by 0 bases, with 9 bases left in between. Per germline, CDR1 LNHDA and CDR2 SQIVND (reference sequence). The CDR3 totals 15 residues.

A note on this clonotype: This may be a read error: a much more frequent sequence differs by one nucleotide. The chain joins TRBV6-7 to TRBJ2-2; a possible D gene is TRBD1 (7 bases). TRBV6-7 qualifies as an ORF whose function is uncertain. Trimming removed 0 bases from V and 6 bases from J, with 20 bases in between. The CDR3 has 18 amino acids. Written as DNA, the CDR3 is TGTGCCAGCAGTTACTCGACGCGACAGGGACTTTTCGCCGGGGAGCTGTTTTTT. Translated: CASSYSTRQGLFAGELFF.

The sample holds many counts of this clonotype. The chain has TRBV5-4 and TRBJ1-3; D remains ambiguous. Germline-derived CDR1 and CDR2 are SGHNT and YYREEE (reference sequence). CDR3 length equals 18 residues. Between the trimmed V and J ends, which lost 1 base and 0 bases, there was a span of 17 bases. This chain's CDR3 is CASSLSSRAANSGNTIYF. DNA of the CDR3: TGTGCCAGCAGCTTGTCTTCCCGTGCGGCCAACTCTGGAAACACCATATATTTT.

The sample holds many counts of this clonotype. J is TRBJ2-3 and V is TRBV11-2, with TRBD2 matching 7 bases. The V segment lost 3 bases and the J segment 0 bases; nucleotides outside the gene matches: 9. CDR1 is SGHAT and CDR2 is FQNNGV in the germline V gene. The CDR3 runs 17 residues. The CDR3 is CASSFGPSGTSTDTQYF. The CDR3 nucleotides read TGTGCCAGCAGCTTTGGGCCTAGCGGTACTAGCACAGATACGCAGTATTTT.

Comment on this clonotype: Just one base apart from a much larger clone, this may be a read error. The chain combines TRBV20-1 with TRBJ2-2; D gene unclear. V lost 5 bases and J 6 bases, leaving 7 bases between the germline ends. CDR1 is DFQATT, CDR2 SNEGSKA, per germline (reference sequence). CDR3 length: 11 residues. CDR3 nucleotide sequence: TGCAGTGCTGGACGAGCCGGGGAGCTGTTTTTT. This translates into CSAGRAGELFF.

For this clonotype: A much larger clone sits a single nucleotide away, making a read error possible. This CDR3 reads CASNPTRGQAYEQYF. As DNA, the CDR3 is TGTGCCAGCAACCCCACCAGGGGGCAAGCCTACGAGCAGTACTTC. The V call is TRBV6-5, the J call TRBJ2-7, with TRBD1 matching 8 bases. CDR1 and CDR2 from the germline V gene are MNHEY and SVGAGI. The V segment lost 7 bases and the J segment 2 bases; nucleotides outside the gene matches: 10. The CDR3 totals 15 residues.

This clonotype has at least ten counts. The V call is TRBV5-1, the J call TRBJ2-3; the match to TRBD2 covers 13 bases. V lost 3 bases to trimming and J lost 4 bases; unmatched junction nucleotides: 2. The V gene's germline CDR1 is SGHRS and CDR2 YFSETQ. This CDR3 region has 15 residues. CDR3 sequence reads: CASSWTSGGSDTQYF. The CDR3, as DNA: TGCGCCAGCAGCTGGACTAGCGGGGGATCAGATACGCAGTATTTT.

This clonotype has ten or more counts. The genes are TRBV3-1 and TRBJ1-6, with 7 positions matching TRBD1. Germline V CDR1 and CDR2: LGHDT, YNNKEL (reference sequence). The CDR3 is made up of 15 amino acids. V shed 4 bases, J shed 3 bases, and the junction held 3 bases outside the gene matches. For the CDR3, the DNA is TGTGCCAGCAGCCGCGGGACAGACTATAATTCACCCCTCCACTTT. Its translation is CASSRGTDYNSPLHF.

This clonotype has at least ten counts. This chain joins TRBV7-9 and TRBJ1-3; D remains ambiguous. CDR1 SEHNR and CDR2 FQNEAQ come from the germline V gene (reference sequence). The CDR3 is 14 amino acids. Trimming stripped 5 bases from V and 7 bases from J, with 15 bases between. DNA for the CDR3: TGTGCCAGCAGCCCACCCGGGAAAGGGAACACCATATATTTT. Amino acid sequence: CASSPPGKGNTIYF.

This clonotype has at least ten counts. The CDR3, as DNA: TGTGCCAGCAGTGAAAGGGTGCGGCCGAGGGGGACCCAGTACTTC. This sequence encodes CASSERVRPRGTQYF. V gene TRBV2 combines with J gene TRBJ2-5; D is perhaps TRBD1 or TRBD2 (5 bases each). The CDR3 sequence is 15 residues long. The germline V gene encodes CDR1 SNHLY and CDR2 FYNNEI. V was shortened by 2 bases and J by 7 bases, with 17 bases between the two germline ends. Complete variable domain (other parts from reference TRBV2 and TRBJ2-5): EPEVTQTPSHQVTQMGQEVILRCVPISNHLYFYWYRQILGQKVEFLVSFYNNEISEKSEIFDDQFSVERPDGSNFTLKIRSTKLEDSAMYFCASSERVRPRGTQYFGPGTRLLVL.

There are many counts of this clonotype. The chain couples TRBV2 to TRBJ1-2; a weak D match, TRBD1 (5 bases). V was shortened by 2 bases and J by 8 bases, with 18 bases between the two germline ends. This CDR3 region has 15 residues. Germline V gene lookup returns CDR1 SNHLY and CDR2 FYNNEI. The CDR3 region is CASSESHATGEGYTF. DNA for the CDR3: TGTGCCAGCAGTGAATCGCATGCTACAGGAGAAGGCTACACCTTC. Full variable domain (missing parts from reference TRBV2 and TRBJ1-2): EPEVTQTPSHQVTQMGQEVILRCVPISNHLYFYWYRQILGQKVEFLVSFYNNEISEKSEIFDDQFSVERPDGSNFTLKIRSTKLEDSAMYFCASSESHATGEGYTFGSGTRLTVV.

This clonotype has a count of ten or more. This chain connects TRBV5-1 to TRBJ2-2, with a tentative D call TRBD2 (6 bases). V was cut by 4 bases and J by 1 base, with 14 bases left in between. The germline gives CDR1 SGHRS, CDR2 YFSETQ. The CDR3 has 16 residues. The chain's CDR3 is CASSRSGGMNTGELFF. CDR3 DNA: TGCGCCAGCAGCAGGAGCGGAGGGATGAACACCGGGGAGCTGTTTTTT. The variable domain in full, with the rest retrieved from reference TRBV5-1 and TRBJ2-2, is KAGVTQTPRYLIKTRGQQVTLSCSPISGHRSVSWYQQTPGQGLQFLFEYFSETQRNKGNFPGRFSGRQFSNSRSEMNVSTLELGDSALYLCASSRSGGMNTGELFFGEGSRLTVL.

With regard to this clonotype: With a much larger clone just one base away, this may be a read error. In DNA, the CDR3 is TGTGCCACCAGTGATTTGCTCTCAAGGGAGGAGACCCAGTACTTC. Amino acid sequence: CATSDLLSREETQYF. The chain joins TRBV24-1 to TRBJ2-5; D may be TRBD2 (5 bases). Trimming took 0 bases from V and 5 from J, leaving 12 bases between them. Germline V gene sequence: CDR1 KGHDR, CDR2 SFDVKD. The CDR3 covers 15 residues.

V and J are TRBV6-2 or TRBV6-3 and TRBJ1-5; D is ambiguous. This CDR3 comprises 15 residues. V was shortened by 6 bases and J by 3 bases, with 15 bases between the two germline ends. Germline V gene sequence: CDR1 MNHEY, CDR2 SVGEGT. The CDR3 loop reads CASSHYGSDNQPQHF. Written as DNA, the CDR3 is TGTGCCAGCAGCCACTATGGTAGTGACAATCAGCCCCAGCATTTT.

In this sample, this clonotype turned up many times. The V and J genes are TRBV25-1 and TRBJ2-7, with TRBD1 matching over 8 bases. The ends lost 3 bases at V and 0 bases at J; junction bases unmatched: 16. The CDR3 consists of 19 residues. Germline V gene sequence: CDR1 MGHDK, CDR2 SYGVNS. The CDR3 protein is CASSDAFPRTGPRSYEQYF. DNA for the CDR3: TGTGCCAGCAGTGACGCTTTCCCGAGGACAGGGCCACGCTCCTACGAGCAGTACTTC.

This clonotype was seen just once. At one of its ends the junction is not consistent with the germline gene, which may arise from a read error. CDR3 loop: CANSLSGQQETQYF. The CDR3 DNA reads as TGCGCCAACAGCTTGTCCGGACAGCAAGAGACCCAGTACTTC. The V and J genes are TRBV5-1 and TRBJ2-5; maybe TRBD1 (6 bases). CDR3 length: 14 amino acids. Germline V lookup: CDR1 SGHRS, CDR2 YFSETQ.

This clonotype showed up many times. CDR3 in DNA: TGTGCCAGCAGCTTTATGCCCGGGATCGATGAGCAGTTCTTC. Translation: CASSFMPGIDEQFF. This chain connects TRBV5-5 to TRBJ2-1; possible D gene TRBD2, 5 bases. The CDR3 runs 14 residues. The germline V and J ends were trimmed by 2 bases and 8 bases, with 14 bases remaining between them. The germline CDR1 and CDR2 sequences are SGHKS and YYEKEE (reference sequence).

The sample holds many counts of this clonotype. The chain links TRBV12-3 or TRBV12-4 to TRBJ2-1; 11 bases map to TRBD2. This CDR3 is 15 amino acids long. The V and J ends lost 4 bases and 7 bases, in that order; junction bases with no gene match: 6. The CDR3 DNA reads as TGTGCCAGCAGTTCGATAGCGGGAGGGCGTAATGAGCAGTTCTTC. This sequence encodes CASSSIAGGRNEQFF.

This clonotype was recorded at least ten times. The genes are TRBV18 and TRBJ2-3, with D tentatively TRBD1 or TRBD2 (5 bases each). CDR1 KGHSH and CDR2 LQKENI come from the germline V gene. The V and J ends lost 6 bases and 4 bases respectively, with 8 bases between them. The length of the CDR3 is 12 residues. CDR3 sequence: CASSGVSDTQYF. Written as DNA, the CDR3 is TGTGCCAGCTCGGGGGTGTCAGATACGCAGTATTTT.

This clonotype has ten or more counts. Here the CDR3 DNA reads TGCGCCAGCAGCCAAGAAGCAAATGAGCAGTTCTTC. This translates into CASSQEANEQFF. V usage is TRBV4-1 and J usage is TRBJ2-1; D is unclear. V was shortened by 0 bases and J by 7 bases, with 4 bases between the two germline ends. The CDR3 has 12 amino acids. The germline V gene encodes CDR1 MGHRA and CDR2 YSYEKL.

Ten or more counts support this clonotype. The V gene is TRBV29-1, the J gene TRBJ2-3; 7 nucleotides agree with TRBD2. Germline assignment: CDR1 SQVTM and CDR2 ANQGSEA. V shed 6 bases and J 0 bases; nucleotides not matched to a gene: 6. CDR3 length equals 14 residues. As DNA, the CDR3 is TGCAGCGTGGGGCCGGGGGGTAGCACAGATACGCAGTATTTT. Its translation: CSVGPGGSTDTQYF.

This clonotype came up many times. This chain joins TRBV15 and TRBJ2-5; D is possibly TRBD1 or TRBD2 (7 bases each). Deletions cut 0 bases from V and 10 bases from J, with 21 bases between. Germline CDR1 is LNHNV and CDR2 is YYDKDF (reference sequence). The CDR3 covers 16 residues. In DNA, the CDR3 is TGTGCCACCAGCAGAGATCAGGGGAGGGGGCATCGTATCCAGTACTTC. Translating gives CATSRDQGRGHRIQYF.

On this clonotype: It may be a read error: a sequence one base away is much more abundant. V gene TRBV7-6 combines with J gene TRBJ1-4; D is uncertain. Per germline, CDR1 SGHVS and CDR2 FNYEAQ. Trimming left V 6 bases short and J 6 bases short, with 11 bases between. CDR3 length equals 13 residues. The CDR3 DNA sequence: TGTGCCAGCAGGGGCAGGAGGGATGAAAAACTGTTTTTT. Translated, it gives CASRGRRDEKLFF.

The rearrangement links TRBV12-3 or TRBV12-4 to TRBJ1-6, with 9 bases fitting TRBD1. V was pared by 6 bases and J by 11 bases, with 8 bases of the junction left unmatched. The CDR3 has 14 amino acids. As DNA, the CDR3 is TGTGCCAGCAGCGACCTGACAGGGGGTCCACCCCTCCACTTT. Encoded protein: CASSDLTGGPPLHF.

Worth noting for this clonotype: This may come from a read error, since a much larger clone is one base off. The V and J genes are TRBV7-3 and TRBJ1-2, with D perhaps TRBD1 (6 bases). Germline-derived CDR1 and CDR2 are SGHTA and FQGTGA. V lost 5 bases, J lost 7 bases, and 14 bases lay in between. The CDR3 is 13 residues long. The DNA for the CDR3 is TGTGCCAGCAGCATCACAGGGTCTGGTGGCTACACCTTC. This gives the protein CASSITGSGGYTF.